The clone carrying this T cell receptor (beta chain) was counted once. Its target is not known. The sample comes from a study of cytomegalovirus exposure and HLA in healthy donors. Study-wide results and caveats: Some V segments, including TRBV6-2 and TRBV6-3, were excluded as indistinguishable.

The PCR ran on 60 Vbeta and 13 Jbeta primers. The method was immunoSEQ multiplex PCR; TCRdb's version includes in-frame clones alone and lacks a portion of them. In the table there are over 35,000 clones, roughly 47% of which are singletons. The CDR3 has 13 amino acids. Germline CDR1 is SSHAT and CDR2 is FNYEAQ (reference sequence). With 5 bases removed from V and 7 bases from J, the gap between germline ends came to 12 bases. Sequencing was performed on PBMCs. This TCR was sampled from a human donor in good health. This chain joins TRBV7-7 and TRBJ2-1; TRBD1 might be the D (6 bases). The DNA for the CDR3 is TGTGCCAGCAGCCCCGGCAGGGGTAATGAGCAGTTCTTC. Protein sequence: CASSPGRGNEQFF.